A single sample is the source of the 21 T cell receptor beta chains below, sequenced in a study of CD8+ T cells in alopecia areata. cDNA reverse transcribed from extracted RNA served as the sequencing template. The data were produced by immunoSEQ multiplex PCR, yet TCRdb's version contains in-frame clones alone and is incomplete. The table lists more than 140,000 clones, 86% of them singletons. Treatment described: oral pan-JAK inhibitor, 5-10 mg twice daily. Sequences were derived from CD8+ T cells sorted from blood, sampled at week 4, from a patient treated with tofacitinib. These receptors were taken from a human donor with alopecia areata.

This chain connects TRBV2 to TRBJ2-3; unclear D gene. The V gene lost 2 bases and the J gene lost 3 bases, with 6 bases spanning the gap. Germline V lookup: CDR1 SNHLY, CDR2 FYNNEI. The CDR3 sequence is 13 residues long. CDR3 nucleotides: TGTGCCAGCAGTGAAATCCAGACAGATACGCAGTATTTT. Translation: CASSEIQTDTQYF.

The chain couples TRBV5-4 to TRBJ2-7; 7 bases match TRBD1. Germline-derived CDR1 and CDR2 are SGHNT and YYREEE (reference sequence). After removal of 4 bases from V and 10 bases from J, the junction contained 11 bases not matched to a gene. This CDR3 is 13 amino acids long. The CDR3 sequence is CASSQMTGSEQYF. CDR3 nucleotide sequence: TGTGCCAGCAGCCAAATGACAGGGTCGGAACAGTACTTC.

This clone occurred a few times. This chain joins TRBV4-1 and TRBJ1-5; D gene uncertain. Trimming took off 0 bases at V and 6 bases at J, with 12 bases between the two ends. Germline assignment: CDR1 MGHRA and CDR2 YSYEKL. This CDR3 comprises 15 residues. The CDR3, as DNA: TGCGCCAGCAGCCAAGAACGGTGGTGGGCTCAGCCCCAGCATTTT. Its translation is CASSQERWWAQPQHF.

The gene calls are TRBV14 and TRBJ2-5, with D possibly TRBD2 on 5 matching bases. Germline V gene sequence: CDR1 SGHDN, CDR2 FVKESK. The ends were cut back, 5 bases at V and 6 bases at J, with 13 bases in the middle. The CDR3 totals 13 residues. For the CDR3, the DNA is TGTGCCAGCAGCTATTACGGGAAGCAGACCCAGTACTTC. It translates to CASSYYGKQTQYF.

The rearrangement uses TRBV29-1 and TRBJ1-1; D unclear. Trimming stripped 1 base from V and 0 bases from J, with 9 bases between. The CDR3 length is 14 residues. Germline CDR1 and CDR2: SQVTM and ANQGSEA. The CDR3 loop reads CSVEVEGMNTEAFF. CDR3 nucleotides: TGCAGCGTTGAAGTTGAGGGAATGAACACTGAAGCTTTCTTT.

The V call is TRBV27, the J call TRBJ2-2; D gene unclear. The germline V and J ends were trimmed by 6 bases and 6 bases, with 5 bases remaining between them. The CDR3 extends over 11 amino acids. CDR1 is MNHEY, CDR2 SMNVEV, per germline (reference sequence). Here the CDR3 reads CASRGSGELFF. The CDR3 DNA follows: TGTGCCAGCAGGGGCTCCGGGGAGCTGTTTTTT.

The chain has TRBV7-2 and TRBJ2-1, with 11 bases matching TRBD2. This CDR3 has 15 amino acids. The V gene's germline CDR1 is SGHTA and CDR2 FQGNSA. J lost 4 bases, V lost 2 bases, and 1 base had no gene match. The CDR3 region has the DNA TGTGCCAGCAGCTTATTAGCGGGAGGGTACAATGAGCAGTTCTTC. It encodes CASSLLAGGYNEQFF.

The CDR3 nucleotides are TGCGCCAGCAGCATCGACAGGTTCTCCTACGAGCAGTACTTC. It translates to CASSIDRFSYEQYF. This rearrangement joins TRBV5-1 to TRBJ2-7; D perhaps matches TRBD1 (6 bases). The CDR3 has 14 amino acids. Germline V gene data show CDR1 as SGHRS and CDR2 as YFSETQ. Trimming cost V 4 bases and J 0 bases, with 11 bases left between them.

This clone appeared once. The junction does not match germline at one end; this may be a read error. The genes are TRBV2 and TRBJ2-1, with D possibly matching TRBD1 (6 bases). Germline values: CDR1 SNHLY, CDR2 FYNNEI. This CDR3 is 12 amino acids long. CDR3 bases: TGCGCCAGCAGCCAAGAGGGGGATGAGCAGTTCTTC. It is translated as CASSQEGDEQFF. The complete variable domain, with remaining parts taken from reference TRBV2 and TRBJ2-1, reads EPEVTQTPSHQVTQMGQEVILRCVPISNHLYFYWYRQILGQKVEFLVSFYNNEISEKSEIFDDQFSVERPDGSNFTLKIRSTKLEDSAMYFCASSQEGDEQFFGPGTRLTVL.

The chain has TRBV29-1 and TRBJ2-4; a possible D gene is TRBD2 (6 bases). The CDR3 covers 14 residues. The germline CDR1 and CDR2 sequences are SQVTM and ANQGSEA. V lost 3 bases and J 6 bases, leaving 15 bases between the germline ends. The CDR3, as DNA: TGCAGCGTTGATGGGGGGAGAAGGGGAAACATTCAGTACTTC. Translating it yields CSVDGGRRGNIQYF.

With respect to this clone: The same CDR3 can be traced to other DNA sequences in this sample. The CDR3 DNA reads TGCAGCGTTGGGCAGTCGAACACCGGGGAGCTGTTTTTT. It codes for CSVGQSNTGELFF. V gene TRBV29-1 combines with J gene TRBJ2-2; D unresolved. CDR1 and CDR2 (germline): SQVTM, ANQGSEA. V was clipped by 4 bases and J by 0 bases, with 6 bases between them. The CDR3 spans 13 residues.

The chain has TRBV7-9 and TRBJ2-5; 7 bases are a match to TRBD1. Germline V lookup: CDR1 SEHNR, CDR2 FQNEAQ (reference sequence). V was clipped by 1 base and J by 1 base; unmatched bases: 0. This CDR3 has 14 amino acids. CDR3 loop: CASSLGDSQETQYF. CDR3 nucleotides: TGTGCCAGCAGCTTAGGGGACAGCCAAGAGACCCAGTACTTC.

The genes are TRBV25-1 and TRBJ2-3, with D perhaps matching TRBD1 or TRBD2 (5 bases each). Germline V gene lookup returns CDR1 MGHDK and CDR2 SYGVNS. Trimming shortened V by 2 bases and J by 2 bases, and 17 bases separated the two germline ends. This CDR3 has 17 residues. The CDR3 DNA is TGTGCCAGCAGTGAAATCGGGACCGTCTGGGACACAGATACGCAGTATTTT. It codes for CASSEIGTVWDTDTQYF.

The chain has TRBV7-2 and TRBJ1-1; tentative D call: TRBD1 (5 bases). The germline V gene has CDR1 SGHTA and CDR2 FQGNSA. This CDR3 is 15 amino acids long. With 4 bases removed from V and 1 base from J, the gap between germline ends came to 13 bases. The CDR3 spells CASSYAGRANTEAFF. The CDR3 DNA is TGTGCCAGCAGCTATGCGGGACGGGCGAACACTGAAGCTTTCTTT.

The CDR3 sequence: CASNSNPTAGINTGELFF. In DNA form, the CDR3 reads TGTGCCAGCAACTCAAACCCAACGGCGGGAATTAACACCGGGGAGCTGTTTTTT. This chain uses TRBV9 with TRBJ2-2, with a possible D match to TRBD2 (6 bases). This CDR3 region has 18 residues. Looked up from germline, CDR1 is SGDLS and CDR2 is YYNGEE. V lost 6 bases and J 2 bases, leaving 23 bases between the germline ends.

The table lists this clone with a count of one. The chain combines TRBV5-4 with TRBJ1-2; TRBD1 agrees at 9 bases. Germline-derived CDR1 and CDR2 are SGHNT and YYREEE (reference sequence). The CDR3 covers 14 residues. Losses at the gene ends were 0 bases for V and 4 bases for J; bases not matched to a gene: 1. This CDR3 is CASSLGTGVYGYTF. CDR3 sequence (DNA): TGTGCCAGCAGCTTGGGGACAGGGGTCTATGGCTACACCTTC.

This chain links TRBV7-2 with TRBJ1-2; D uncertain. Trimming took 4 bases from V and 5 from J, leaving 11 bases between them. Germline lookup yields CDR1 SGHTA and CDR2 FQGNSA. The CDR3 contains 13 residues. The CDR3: CASSYKAAYGYTF. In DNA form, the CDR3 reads TGTGCCAGCAGCTACAAGGCAGCGTATGGCTACACCTTC.

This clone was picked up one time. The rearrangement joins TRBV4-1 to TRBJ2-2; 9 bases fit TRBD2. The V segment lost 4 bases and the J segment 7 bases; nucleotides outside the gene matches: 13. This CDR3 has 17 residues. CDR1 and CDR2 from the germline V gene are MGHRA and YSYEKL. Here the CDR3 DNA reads TGCGCCAGCAGCCCTAGTCTAGCGGGACAAGTCGGCGGGGAGCTGTTTTTT. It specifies CASSPSLAGQVGGELFF.

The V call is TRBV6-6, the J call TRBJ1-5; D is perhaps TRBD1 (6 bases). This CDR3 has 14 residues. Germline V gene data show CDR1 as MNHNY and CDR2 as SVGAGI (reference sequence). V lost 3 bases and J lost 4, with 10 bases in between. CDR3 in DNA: TGTGCCAGCAGTTATGTCCAGGGGAATCAGCCCCAGCATTTT. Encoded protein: CASSYVQGNQPQHF.

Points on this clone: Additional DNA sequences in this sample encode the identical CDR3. This CDR3 is CASSVGTDPYEQYF. CDR3 DNA sequence: TGTGCCAGCAGCGTAGGGACGGACCCCTACGAGCAGTACTTC. V and J are TRBV9 and TRBJ2-7; D unclear. The V gene lost 0 bases and the J gene lost 2 bases, with 9 bases spanning the gap. CDR3 length equals 14 residues. Germline V CDR1 and CDR2: SGDLS, YYNGEE. The full variable domain, rest sourced from reference TRBV9 and TRBJ2-7, is DSGVTQTPKHLITATGQRVTLRCSPRSGDLSVYWYQQSLDQGLQFLIQYYNGEERAKGNILERFSAQQFPDLHSELNLSSLELGDSALYFCASSVGTDPYEQYFGPGTRLTVT.

CDR3 sequence (DNA): TGTGCCAGCAGCTCAGGGGGCTATAGCACAGATACGCAGTATTTT. Encoded protein: CASSSGGYSTDTQYF. The chain carries TRBV7-9 and TRBJ2-3; 8 bases line up with TRBD1. Germline CDR1 is SEHNR and CDR2 is FQNEAQ (reference sequence). This CDR3 has 15 residues. Germline trimming cut 4 bases from V and 0 bases from J; bases unmatched to any gene: 3.